This T cell receptor (beta chain) stems from a study of blood T cells in healthy people across ages. For the study at large: There was about one barcoded beta molecule captured by template switching per two T cells.

Study-level findings and limits: Naive CD4+ cells and diversity were both higher in long-lived donors than in aged donors. Researchers report that TCR beta diversity correlated strongly with naive T cell percentage.

V was pared by 3 bases and J by 0 bases, with 14 bases between. Germline V gives CDR1 MNHEY, CDR2 SMNVEV (reference sequence). The CDR3 consists of 16 residues. This clonotype showed up just a few times. The antigen remains undetermined. The authors ran a second PCR of 7 to 11 cycles using a sample-barcoded 5' primer and a J-beta primer mix. In TCRdb, the 5' RACE reads were re-called with MiXCR into one record per CDR3 protein. The sample carries around 1,800,000 distinct CDR3 sequences, about two fifths recorded once. Sequenced input: blood. V usage is TRBV27 and J usage is TRBJ2-5, with D perhaps given as TRBD1 or TRBD2 (5 bases each). The origin of this receptor is a human donor in good health. This chain's CDR3 is CASSFGSGPYQETQYF. CDR3 bases: TGTGCCAGCAGTTTTGGGTCGGGGCCGTACCAAGAGACCCAGTACTTC.